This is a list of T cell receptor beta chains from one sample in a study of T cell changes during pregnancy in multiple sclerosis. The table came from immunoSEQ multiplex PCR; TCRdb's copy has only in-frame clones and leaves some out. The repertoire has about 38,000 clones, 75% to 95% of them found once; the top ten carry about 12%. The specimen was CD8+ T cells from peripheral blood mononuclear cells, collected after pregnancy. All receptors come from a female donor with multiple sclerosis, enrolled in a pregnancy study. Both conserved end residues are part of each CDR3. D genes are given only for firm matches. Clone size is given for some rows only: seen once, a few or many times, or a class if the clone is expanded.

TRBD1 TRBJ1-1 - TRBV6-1 CASSSRDSGTEAFF TGTGCCAGCAGCAGCAGGGACAGCGGCACTGAAGCTTTCTTT
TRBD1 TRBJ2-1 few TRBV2 CASSEGQNPNEQFF TGTGCCAGCAGTGAGGGACAGAATCCTAATGAGCAGTTCTTC
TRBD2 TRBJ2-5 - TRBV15 CATSRGSGGETQYF TGTGCCACCAGCCGAGGAAGCGGGGGAGAGACCCAGTACTTC
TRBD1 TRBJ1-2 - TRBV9 CASSELQGGPYGYTF TGTGCCAGCAGCGAACTACAGGGGGGGCCCTATGGCTACACCTTC
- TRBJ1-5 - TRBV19 CASSPGRTGSYSNQPQHF TGTGCCAGTAGCCCCGGACGGACGGGATCATATAGCAATCAGCCCCAGCATTTT
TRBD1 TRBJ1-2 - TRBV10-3 CAISEPTGVGDYGYTF TGTGCCATCAGTGAGCCCACAGGGGTTGGGGACTATGGCTACACCTTC
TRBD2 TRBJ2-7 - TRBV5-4 CASSLTGGGYEQYF TGTGCCAGCAGCTTGACAGGCGGGGGCTACGAGCAGTACTTC
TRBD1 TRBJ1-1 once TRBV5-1 CASSGGTVNTEAFF TGCGCCAGCAGCGGGGGGACAGTGAACACTGAAGCTTTCTTT
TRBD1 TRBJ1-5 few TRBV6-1 CASSDQGDRASQPQHF TGTGCCAGCAGTGATCAAGGCGACAGGGCTTCCCAGCCCCAGCATTTT
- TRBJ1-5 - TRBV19 CASSMGHFPGQPQHF TGTGCCAGTAGTATGGGACACTTCCCAGGTCAGCCCCAGCATTTT
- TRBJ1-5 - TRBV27 CATAPTAPDQPQHF TGTGCCACCGCCCCGACAGCCCCGGATCAGCCCCAGCATTTT
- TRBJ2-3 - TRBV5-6 CASSLGARRLTDTQYF TGTGCCAGCAGCTTGGGGGCGCGCCGGCTCACAGATACGCAGTATTTT
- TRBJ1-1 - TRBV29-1 CSAHRLNTEAFF TGCAGCGCACACAGGTTGAACACTGAAGCTTTCTTT
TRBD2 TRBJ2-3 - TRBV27 CASSFGGLAGDTQYF TGTGCCAGCAGTTTTGGGGGGCTAGCGGGGGATACGCAGTATTTT
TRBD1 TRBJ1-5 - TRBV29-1 CSVGQGNSNQPQHF TGCAGCGTGGGACAGGGGAATTCGAATCAGCCCCAGCATTTT
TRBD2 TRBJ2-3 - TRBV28 CASTHLGGEGLAGSTDTQYF TGTGCCAGCACCCACTTGGGGGGGGAAGGACTAGCGGGGAGCACAGATACGCAGTATTTT
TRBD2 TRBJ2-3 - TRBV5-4 CASSLGASGSYTDTQYF TGTGCCAGCAGCTTGGGGGCTAGCGGGAGTTACACAGATACGCAGTATTTT
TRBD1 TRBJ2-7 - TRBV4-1 CASSHPGTGAYEQYF TGCGCCAGCAGCCATCCCGGGACAGGGGCCTACGAGCAGTACTTC
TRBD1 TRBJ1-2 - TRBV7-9 CASNQLRDRGLDGYTF TGTGCCAGCAACCAACTGAGGGACAGGGGCTTAGATGGCTACACCTTC
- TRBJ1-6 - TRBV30 CASLTSSYNSPLHF TGTGCCTCCCTTACGAGCTCCTATAATTCACCCCTCCACTTT
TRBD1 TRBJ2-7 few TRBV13 CASSSRDRGINEQYF TGTGCCAGCAGCTCCCGGGACAGGGGGATCAACGAGCAGTACTTC
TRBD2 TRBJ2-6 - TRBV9 CASQEREAKSGANVLTF TGTGCCAGCCAGGAGCGGGAGGCCAAATCTGGGGCCAACGTCCTGACTTTC
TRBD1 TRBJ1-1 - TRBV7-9 CASTQREGARTEAFF TGTGCCAGCACCCAGCGTGAGGGGGCGCGTACTGAAGCTTTCTTT
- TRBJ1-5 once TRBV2 CASKQELNQPQHF TGTGCCAGCAAACAGGAGCTTAATCAGCCCCAGCATTTT
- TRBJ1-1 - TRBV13 CASTQQALNTEAFF TGTGCCAGCACCCAACAGGCGTTGAACACTGAAGCTTTCTTT
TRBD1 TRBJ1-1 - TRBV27 CASGPGQTLNTEAFF TGTGCCAGCGGCCCGGGACAGACCTTGAACACTGAAGCTTTCTTT
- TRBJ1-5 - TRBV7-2 CASSPNQGKDQPQHF TGTGCCAGCAGCCCAAACCAGGGCAAAGATCAGCCCCAGCATTTT
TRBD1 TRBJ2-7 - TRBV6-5 CASSALDRSSYEQYF TGTGCCAGCAGTGCTCTGGACAGGAGCTCCTACGAGCAGTACTTC
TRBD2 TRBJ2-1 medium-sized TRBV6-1 CASSGASGGSYNEQFF TGTGCCAGCAGTGGAGCTAGCGGAGGCTCCTACAATGAGCAGTTCTTC
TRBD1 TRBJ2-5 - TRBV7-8 CASSGGQGVETQYF TGTGCCAGCAGCGGGGGACAGGGAGTGGAGACCCAGTACTTC
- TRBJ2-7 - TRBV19 CASSKGRQGLNEQYF TGTGCCAGTAGTAAGGGGCGTCAGGGCCTGAACGAGCAGTACTTC
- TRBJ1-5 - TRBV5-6 CASSHHGSGGNQPQHF TGTGCCAGCAGCCATCACGGCTCGGGGGGCAATCAGCCCCAGCATTTT
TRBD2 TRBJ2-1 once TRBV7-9 CASSLEAPREGLFF TGTGCCAGCAGCTTAGAGGCCCCGCGGGAGGGCCTATTCTTC
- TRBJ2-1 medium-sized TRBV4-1 CASSAARSSYNEQFF TGCGCCAGCAGCGCGGCGCGGAGCTCCTACAATGAGCAGTTCTTC
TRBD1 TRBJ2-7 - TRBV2 CASRAGTGSYEQYF TGTGCCAGCAGAGCCGGGACAGGGTCCTACGAGCAGTACTTC
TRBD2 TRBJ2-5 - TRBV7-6 CASSPGLAQETQYF TGTGCCAGCAGCCCGGGACTAGCCCAAGAGACCCAGTACTTC
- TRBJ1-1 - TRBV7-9 CASRLYPEPPMNTEAFF TGTGCCAGCAGACTATACCCCGAGCCCCCCATGAACACTGAAGCTTTCTTT
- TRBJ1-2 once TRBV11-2 CASSPHTF TGTGCCAGCAGCCCTCACACCTTC
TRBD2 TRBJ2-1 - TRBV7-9 CASSWERGSSYNEQFF TGTGCCAGCAGCTGGGAGCGGGGGAGCTCCTACAATGAGCAGTTCTTC
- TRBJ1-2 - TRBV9 CASTSTGTPPYYGYTF TGTGCCAGCACCTCAACCGGGACACCCCCGTACTATGGCTACACCTTC
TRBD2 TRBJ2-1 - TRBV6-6 CASSYSVRGDYNEQFF TGTGCCAGCAGTTACTCGGTGCGGGGGGACTACAATGAGCAGTTCTTC
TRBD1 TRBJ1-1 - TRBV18 CASSPDRGTEAFF TGTGCCAGCTCACCCGACAGGGGCACTGAAGCTTTCTTT
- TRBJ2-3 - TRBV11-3 CASSLVVADTQYF TGTGCCAGCAGCTTAGTTGTCGCAGATACGCAGTATTTT
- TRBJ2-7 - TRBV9 CASSRRDSYEQYF TGTGCCAGCAGCCGGAGGGACTCCTACGAGCAGTACTTC
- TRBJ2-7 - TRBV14 CASSHYRDEQYF TGTGCCAGCAGCCATTACCGGGACGAGCAGTACTTC
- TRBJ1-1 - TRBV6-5 CASSYVGRTNEAFF TGTGCCAGCAGTTATGTTGGCAGAACAAATGAAGCTTTCTTT
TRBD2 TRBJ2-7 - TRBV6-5 CASRQLAGGYEQYF TGTGCCAGCAGACAACTAGCGGGGGGTTACGAGCAGTACTTC
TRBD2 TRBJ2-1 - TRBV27 CASRSTSGSRHEQFF TGTGCCAGCAGGTCAACTAGCGGGAGTAGGCATGAGCAGTTCTTC
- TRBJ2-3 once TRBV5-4 CASSYHHDNTRLTQYF TGTGCCAGCAGCTACCATCATGACAACACCCGACTAACGCAGTATTTT
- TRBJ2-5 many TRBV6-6 CASSNYAGVQETQYF TGTGCCAGCAGTAATTACGCGGGCGTCCAAGAGACCCAGTACTTC
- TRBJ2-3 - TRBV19 CASSIGSGSGDTQYF TGTGCCAGTAGTATTGGTAGCGGTTCTGGAGATACGCAGTATTTT
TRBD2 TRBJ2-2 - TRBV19 CASSSWDTSGGLAGELFF TGTGCCAGCAGTTCCTGGGACACTAGCGGGGGGCTCGCCGGGGAGCTGTTTTTT
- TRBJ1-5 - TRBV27 CASSSGSTGNQPQHF TGTGCCAGCAGTTCCGGGTCTACGGGCAATCAGCCCCAGCATTTT
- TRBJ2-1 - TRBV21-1 CASSKVKRGNEQFF TGTGCCAGCAGCAAAGTGAAACGGGGCAATGAGCAGTTCTTC
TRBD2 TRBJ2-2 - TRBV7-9 CASRDHGLAENTGELFF TGTGCCAGCAGAGATCACGGACTAGCGGAAAACACCGGGGAGCTGTTTTTT
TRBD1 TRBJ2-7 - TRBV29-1 CSVDGTGGIYEQYF TGCAGCGTTGATGGGACAGGGGGTATCTACGAGCAGTACTTC
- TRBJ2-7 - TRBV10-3 CAIGAGGGEQYF TGTGCCATCGGCGCCGGGGGTGGCGAGCAGTACTTC